Below are 8 T cell receptor beta chains sequenced from a single sample in a study of blood T cell repertoires in COVID-19. Assay: immunoSEQ multiplex PCR; the TCRdb copy retains only in-frame clones and omits some. The data show 310,000 or so clones, around nine tenths seen once. Sequenced sample: peripheral blood. The source of these receptors is a man aged 45 to 65 with active or convalescent COVID-19.

The CDR3 nucleotides are TGTGCCAGCAGCCCCCGGGATTGGTCACCCCTCCACTTT. It translates to CASSPRDWSPLHF. The chain carries TRBV6-5 and TRBJ1-6; D gene uncertain. Trimming removed 6 bases from V and 10 bases from J, with 13 bases in between. The CDR3 extends over 13 amino acids. Germline V gives CDR1 MNHEY, CDR2 SVGAGI.

The chain links TRBV2 to TRBJ1-5, with D possibly TRBD1 on 6 matching bases. In germline, CDR1 is SNHLY, CDR2 FYNNEI. V dropped 1 base and J dropped 7 bases, with 11 bases sitting between them. The CDR3 length is 14 residues. CDR3 in DNA: TGTGCCAGCAGTGAAGAGGGGGTGGGCCAGCCCCAGCATTTT. Protein sequence: CASSEEGVGQPQHF.

V and J are TRBV19 and TRBJ2-2; the D gene is possibly TRBD1 (6 bases). The CDR3 is made up of 13 amino acids. Germline-derived CDR1 and CDR2 are LNHDA and SQIVND (reference sequence). V was trimmed by 6 bases and J by 8 bases, leaving 13 bases between them. DNA for the CDR3: TGTGCCAGTAGGCCTCAGGGGATAGGGGAGCTGTTTTTT. As protein: CASRPQGIGELFF.

The chain carries TRBV7-2 and TRBJ1-5; D might be TRBD1 (6 bases). The ends were cut back, 5 bases at V and 3 bases at J, with 14 bases in the middle. From germline, CDR1 is SGHTA and CDR2 FQGNSA. CDR3 size: 15 residues. For the CDR3, the DNA is TGTGCCAGCAGCCCCAGGGGATTACTCAATCAGCCCCAGCATTTT. This sequence encodes CASSPRGLLNQPQHF.

CDR3 DNA sequence: TGTGCCAGCTCACCAGTCCCGTTGGGGACAGCTCAGTACTTC. Protein sequence: CASSPVPLGTAQYF. This sequence joins TRBV18 and TRBJ2-7; 7 nucleotides align to TRBD1. Germline loops: CDR1 KGHSH, CDR2 LQKENI. The CDR3 runs to 14 residues. J gave up 10 bases and V 2 bases, and 11 bases lay outside the gene matches. The full variable domain, its missing parts supplied by reference TRBV18 and TRBJ2-7, is NAGVMQNPRHLVRRRGQEARLRCSPMKGHSHVYWYRQLPEEGLKFMVYLQKENIIDESGMPKERFSAEFPKEGPSILRIQQVVRGDSAAYFCASSPVPLGTAQYFGPGTRLTVT.

In regard to this clone: This CDR3 is also generated by other DNA sequences in the sample. This chain connects TRBV2 to TRBJ2-5; 8 bases line up with TRBD1. This CDR3 spans 13 amino acids. The germline CDR1 and CDR2 sequences are SNHLY and FYNNEI. V lost 4 bases, J lost 2 bases, and 0 bases stayed unmatched. The CDR3: CASSGTGQETQYF. The CDR3, as DNA: TGTGCCAGCAGTGGGACAGGGCAAGAGACCCAGTACTTC. Complete variable domain (other parts from reference TRBV2 and TRBJ2-5): EPEVTQTPSHQVTQMGQEVILRCVPISNHLYFYWYRQILGQKVEFLVSFYNNEISEKSEIFDDQFSVERPDGSNFTLKIRSTKLEDSAMYFCASSGTGQETQYFGPGTRLLVL.

About this clone itself: Other DNA variants within this sample encode the same CDR3. V is TRBV9 and J is TRBJ1-3; D unclear. The CDR3 has 14 amino acids. Germline values: CDR1 SGDLS, CDR2 YYNGEE. With 2 bases removed from V and 0 bases from J, the gap between germline ends came to 6 bases. As DNA, the CDR3 is TGTGCCAGCAGCGTGACAAGCTCTGGAAACACCATATATTTT. Its translation: CASSVTSSGNTIYF.

The chain carries TRBV7-8 and TRBJ2-3; D remains ambiguous. The CDR3 consists of 15 residues. V lost 1 base, J lost 0 bases, and 8 bases lay in between. Germline V lookup: CDR1 SGHVS, CDR2 FQNEAQ. The CDR3 loop reads CASSLVRGSTDTQYF. DNA of the CDR3: TGTGCCAGCAGCTTAGTACGCGGTAGCACAGATACGCAGTATTTT.